The TCR beta chain described here comes from a study of blood T cell repertoires in COVID-19 (dated by TCRdb to 2020 to 2022). Context from the whole study: Collaborator samples came from the United States, Italy and Spain and covered acute and convalescent phases of COVID-19. A freely available public database, intended as a resource for researchers studying the immune response to SARS-CoV-2, is where the repertoires were released. Samples were obtained from the ongoing ImmuneRACE study (first 160 participants) and from some 1,200 subjects provided by 6 global collaborators. A de-identified subject ID, COVID-19 status, age in years and sex were almost always included in the sample metadata. Where available, HLA class I and class II types were taken from metadata supplied by the sample provider and were not determined by assay-based typing. Subjects who had been exposed to COVID-19, were actively infected with it, or had recovered from it provided the deeply sampled blood TCRbeta repertoires that made up the dataset. The material from the prospective study consisted of cDNA or gDNA derived from T cells, B-cell-depleted T cells, or PBMCs.

The collaborating institutions used their own protocols to collect whole blood in K2EDTA tubes. For TCRbeta analysis, collaborators shipped samples in one of three forms: frozen whole blood, isolated PBMCs, or DNA extracted from either of those sample types. On this clone: The antigen it recognizes is unknown. Base qualities are not at hand, and no much larger clone is one base apart.

The immunoSEQ Assay, a bias-controlled multiplex PCR, was used to amplify TCRbeta CDR3 regions from genomic DNA. In the paper's pipeline: Nucleated cell counts per sample were estimated from amplification of reference gene primers within the assay. To quantify the absolute abundance of each unique TCRbeta CDR3 rearrangement, sequence reads were collapsed and filtered. For each sample, productive Simpson clonality was calculated by taking the square root of Simpson's diversity index across productive rearrangements. Drawn from immuneACCESS, this table holds only the in-frame rearrangements with V and J called that TCRdb kept. Clones are partly lost; checked studies trace under half to an unresolved V gene and leave the rest unexplained. That table gives V, J and clone size, and the DNA gave D and trimming. This sample lists 190,000 or so clones; around 86% were detected once. The ten largest clones take up 2.7% of the sample.

The CDR3 spans 11 residues, from the cysteine through the phenylalanine. CDR3 DNA only is kept here, 33 bases in frame from base 1. CDR1 and CDR2, per the germline V gene (reference sequence), are DFQATT and SNEGSKA. Trimming leaves V shorter by 5 bases and J shorter by 12 bases, with the junction holding 6 bases beyond the gene matches. General findings and caveats noted by the study authors: Clinical and demographic metadata were provided uncurated, with the amount varying by source and participant.

Sequencing used peripheral blood. The TCR comes from a man aged 35 to 55 with active or convalescent COVID-19. Recombination linked TRBV20-1 to TRBJ2-1, with 8 bases in between that match TRBD2. The CDR3 reads as follows: CSAGRGGGQFF. The DNA is TGCAGTGCTGGACGGGGGGGCGGGCAGTTCTTC.